This TCR beta chain comes out of a study of blood T cell dynamics during melanoma immunotherapy. Time point defined: week 3, after first cycle of checkpoint inhibitor. TCRdb's copy holds only in-frame clones and misses some; the assay was immunoSEQ multiplex PCR. The data contain about 15,000 clones, approximately 88% of them singletons. V shed 6 bases and J 4 bases; nucleotides not matched to a gene: 7. The CDR3 totals 14 residues. CDR1 SGHRS and CDR2 YFSETQ come from the germline V gene. The sample in question was blood, obtained from a patient treated with checkpoint blockade. The clonotype comes from a human donor with melanoma. The V call is TRBV5-1, the J call TRBJ1-1, with 9 bases identical to TRBD1. CDR3 DNA: TGCGCCAGCACTGGGACAGGGAAGGGCACTGAAGCTTTCTTT. Its translation is CASTGTGKGTEAFF.